This T cell receptor (beta chain) was identified during a study of T cell responses to AZD1222 COVID-19 vaccine. Overall study results and limits: Sampling captured repertoires only after the peak T cell response. Donors, mostly white British, included more females; clonal diversity was possibly underestimated. Baseline testing showed seropositivity in only six or seven AZD1222 recipients. Unmutated variant regions are reportedly targeted by nearly half of spike-specific TCRs.

This CDR3 is 13 amino acids long. CDR1 and CDR2 (germline): SGDLS, YYNGEE. V shed 4 bases and J shed 4 bases, with 8 bases lying between them. Clones were read by immunoSEQ multiplex PCR, and TCRdb kept only the in-frame ones, dropping some. The table has approximately 110,000 clones, around 85% seen once. Comments on this clone: The antigen is undetermined.

The gene calls are TRBV9 and TRBJ2-2, with a tentative D call TRBD1 (5 bases). The receptor was derived from an adult who received the AZD1222 COVID-19 vaccine. The sequencing used peripheral blood, collected 28 days after the second AZD1222 dose. This chain's CDR3 is CASSPQVTGELFF. CDR3 bases: TGTGCCAGCAGCCCACAGGTCACCGGGGAGCTGTTTTTT.